This entry concerns a single TCR beta chain. Antigen unknown. Only in-frame clones appear in the TCRdb table, and some are missing; sequencing was by immunoSEQ multiplex PCR. The sample records fewer than 1.6 million clones, less than 99% being singletons. Splitting the CD4+ cells yielded a CD45RA+ naive subset and a CD45RA-negative memory subset. V lost 5 bases, J lost 5 bases, and 18 bases lay in between. The CDR3 contains 15 residues. From germline, CDR1 is SGHAT and CDR2 FQNNGV. The data were obtained in a study of shared clonotypes between healthy human individuals. Study-wide context: For every donor, three CD4 naive, three CD4 memory, two CD8 naive and one CD8 memory plates were used. Study results and caveats: In a handful of donors, around 4.5% of naive CD4 clonotypes appeared in common. Though the depth was large, rarefaction showed that sorted-subset sequencing was incomplete.

The chain has TRBV11-2 and TRBJ2-5; D unresolved. This sequence was found in a man aged 30 to 39 in good health. Material for sequencing was naive CD4+ T cells sorted from blood. The subset: CD45RA+ positively selected. For the CDR3, the DNA is TGTGCCAGCAGCCTAATCCCCAGCGCGCGGGAGACCCAGTACTTC. Translation: CASSLIPSARETQYF. The full variable domain, its missing parts supplied by reference TRBV11-2 and TRBJ2-5, is EAGVAQSPRYKIIEKRQSVAFWCNPISGHATLYWYQQILGQGPKLLIQFQNNGVVDDSQLPKDRFSAERLKGVDSTLKIQPAKLEDSAVYLCASSLIPSARETQYFGPGTRLLVL.